This T cell receptor beta chain was documented in a study of cytomegalovirus exposure and HLA in healthy donors. PCR used 60 Vbeta primers and 13 Jbeta primers. Only in-frame clones appear in the TCRdb table, and some are missing; sequencing was by immunoSEQ multiplex PCR. The sample carries some 130,000 clones, roughly 78% recorded once. CDR1 is SGHVS, CDR2 FNYEAQ, per germline. The CDR3 consists of 14 residues. The junction had 4 bases not matched to a gene; V was cut back by 4 bases and J by 4 bases. The donors, nominally healthy at sampling, likely had unrecorded immune exposures. The chain couples TRBV7-6 to TRBJ1-3, with 7 bases aligning to TRBD1. The sequencing input was PBMCs. The TCR sequence derives from a man aged 35-49 years in good health and CMV-seropositive. The CDR3 DNA sequence: TGTGCCAGCAGCTCACGGACAGGCGGAAACACCATATATTTT. Its protein is CASSSRTGGNTIYF.